The 3 T cell receptor beta chains presented below share a single source sample, sequenced in a study of a mutant IDH1 vaccine in newly diagnosed glioma (dated by TCRdb to the early 2020s). The library was obtained by the immunoSEQ multiplex PCR assay. Held by TCRdb, this immuneACCESS table contains in-frame sequences only and omits some clones. Under half of the omission traces to an unresolved V gene where checked; the cause of the rest is unknown. The sample table shows about 35,000 clones, and around nine tenths are seen once. The top ten clones comprise around 12% of the sample. No antigen has been assigned to these receptors. The time point label on this specimen signifies: week 47, end of study. Each vaccine dose, consisting of 300 ug of a 20-mer mutant IDH1 peptide in Montanide, was administered subcutaneously with topical imiquimod. Source: PBMCs, taken from a glioma patient whose treatment included an IDH1 peptide vaccine. These receptors all stem from a woman aged 30 to 39 with glioma.

The V gene is TRBV7-2, the J gene TRBJ2-5, with D uncertain. The CDR3 has 12 amino acids. V was shortened by 3 bases and J by 0 bases, with 2 bases between the two germline ends. From germline, CDR1 is SGHTA and CDR2 FQGNSA. The CDR3, as DNA: TGTGCCAGCAGCTTTAACCAAGAGACCCAGTACTTC. It codes for CASSFNQETQYF.

V gene TRBV6-6 combines with J gene TRBJ2-3, with a possible D match to TRBD2 (6 bases). The CDR3 spans 13 residues. The germline V and J ends were trimmed by 9 bases and 4 bases, with 14 bases remaining between them. Germline CDR1 MNHNY, CDR2 SVGAGI (reference sequence). The CDR3 spells CASTPGGSDTQYF. The CDR3 region has the DNA TGTGCCAGTACCCCCGGGGGTTCAGATACGCAGTATTTT.

This chain links TRBV6-5 with TRBJ1-4; D not resolved. There are 10 residues in the CDR3. CDR1 MNHEY and CDR2 SVGAGI come from the germline V gene. V lost 6 bases to trimming and J lost 7 bases, with 3 bases between them. The CDR3, as DNA: TGTGCCAGCAGGGGTGAAAAACTGTTTTTT. Translation gives CASRGEKLFF.